The clone carrying this T cell receptor beta chain was picked up a small number of times. This entry belongs to a study of T cells after yellow fever vaccination. Using its own MiXCR run on the 5' RACE reads, TCRdb lists one record per CDR3 protein. The repertoire holds about 260,000 distinct CDR3 sequences, with roughly 5.6% as singletons. This material consisted of CD4+ T cells sorted from PBMCs, taken on the day of the yellow fever booster vaccination. This receptor was taken from a man aged 18-30 years who received the YFV17D yellow fever vaccine.

The CDR3 nucleotides are TGTGCCAGCAGCTTACGAGAGACGGGGACTGAAGCTTTCTTT. This codes for CASSLRETGTEAFF. The V call is TRBV7-2, the J call TRBJ1-1; D not certain. V gave up 2 bases and J gave up 5 bases, with 12 bases separating them. The V gene's germline CDR1 is SGHTA and CDR2 FQGNSA. This CDR3 contains 14 residues.